A selection of T cell receptor beta chains follows, all from one sample in a study of blood T cell repertoires in COVID-19. The assay was immunoSEQ multiplex PCR, and TCRdb's table has in-frame clones only and misses some. This sample carries 63,000 or so clones, more than 70% of them seen once, and the ten largest clones take around 1.3%. The material sequenced was peripheral blood. The receptor set was obtained from a human donor in a cohort sampled during active COVID-19. CDR3s include the opening cysteine and the closing phenylalanine or tryptophan. The D gene is left open where the match is weak. The listing skips clone size in some rows; elsewhere it reads once, few, many or a size class.

length	D	size	V	J	CDR3	DNA
12	-	once	TRBV11-3	TRBJ1-4	CASSSGSEKLFF	TGTGCCAGCAGCTCGGGGTCAGAAAAACTGTTTTTT
16	TRBD1	once	TRBV5-1	TRBJ1-1	CASSLRTGGLSTEAFF	TGCGCCAGCAGCCTAAGGACAGGGGGCTTGTCCACTGAAGCTTTCTTT
13	-	once	TRBV5-8	TRBJ2-1	CASSLAAGNEQFF	TGTGCCAGCAGCTTGGCCGCGGGGAATGAGCAGTTCTTC
15	TRBD1	-	TRBV28	TRBJ1-6	CASSSGPQGDSPLHF	TGTGCCAGCAGTTCCGGGCCTCAGGGGGACTCACCCCTCCACTTT
13	-	-	TRBV7-8	TRBJ2-5	CASSLTVQETQYF	TGTGCCAGCAGCTTAACAGTCCAAGAGACCCAGTACTTC
14	TRBD2	-	TRBV5-5	TRBJ2-4	CASSLGSGIDIQYF	TGTGCCAGCAGCTTGGGAAGCGGGATTGACATTCAGTACTTC
14	-	-	TRBV5-1	TRBJ2-2	CASSLASSTGELFF	TGCGCCAGCAGCTTGGCCTCTAGCACCGGGGAGCTGTTTTTT
14	TRBD1	-	TRBV20-1	TRBJ2-5	CSASSGTGVETQYF	TGCAGTGCTAGTTCCGGGACAGGGGTCGAGACCCAGTACTTC
14	-	-	TRBV5-5	TRBJ2-5	CASRYAGDWETQYF	TGTGCCAGCAGATACGCAGGGGATTGGGAGACCCAGTACTTC
13	-	-	TRBV6-6	TRBJ2-2	CASSYVSTGELFF	TGTGCCAGCAGTTACGTATCCACCGGGGAGCTGTTTTTT
11	-	-	TRBV24-1	TRBJ2-1	CATRRGGEQFF	TGTGCCACCAGGAGGGGGGGGGAGCAGTTCTTC
18	TRBD2	-	TRBV6-2/TRBV6-3	TRBJ2-3	CASSYQPYLAGITDTQYF	TGTGCCAGCAGTTACCAGCCATATCTAGCGGGAATCACAGATACGCAGTATTTT
12	-	-	TRBV12-3/TRBV12-4	TRBJ2-1	CASSFQAGEQFF	TGTGCCAGCAGTTTCCAGGCTGGTGAGCAGTTCTTC
14	TRBD1	-	TRBV3-1/TRBV3-2	TRBJ2-2	CASSRDRVTGELFF	TGTGCCAGCAGCCGGGACAGGGTTACCGGGGAGCTGTTTTTT
16	-	few	TRBV7-9	TRBJ1-5	CASSLVQGAGNQPQHF	TGTGCCAGCAGCCTTGTTCAGGGAGCGGGGAATCAGCCCCAGCATTTT
15	-	-	TRBV2	TRBJ2-5	CASSDRGRRQETQYF	TGTGCCAGCAGTGATCGAGGGAGGAGGCAAGAGACCCAGTACTTC
15	-	-	TRBV11-3	TRBJ2-3	CASSPRGGAGDTQYF	TGTGCCAGCAGCCCGAGAGGAGGAGCGGGAGATACGCAGTATTTT
15	TRBD1	-	TRBV11-3	TRBJ2-1	CASSLQGDGYNEQFF	TGTGCCAGCAGCTTACAGGGGGACGGCTACAATGAGCAGTTCTTC
14	-	-	TRBV5-1	TRBJ2-3	CASSLDPVAGTQYF	TGCGCCAGCAGCTTGGATCCGGTGGCGGGTACGCAGTATTTT
14	TRBD2	-	TRBV6-5	TRBJ2-3	CASNQAGGTDTQYF	TGTGCCAGCAACCAAGCGGGAGGCACAGATACGCAGTATTTT
19	TRBD2	-	TRBV18	TRBJ2-5	CASSPTTGLAATFQETQYF	TGTGCCAGCTCACCAACCACGGGACTAGCGGCAACCTTCCAAGAGACCCAGTACTTC
15	-	-	TRBV7-9	TRBJ1-1	CASSLALGANTEAFF	TGTGCCAGCAGCCTCGCCTTAGGGGCGAACACTGAAGCTTTCTTT
14	TRBD1	-	TRBV28	TRBJ2-7	CASKRGQGNYEQYF	TGTGCCAGCAAACGGGGACAGGGGAACTACGAGCAGTACTTC
16	TRBD1	-	TRBV6-5	TRBJ2-3	CASSYSGTGRTDTQYF	TGTGCCAGCAGTTACTCCGGGACAGGCCGCACAGATACGCAGTATTTT
14	-	few	TRBV3-1/TRBV3-2	TRBJ1-2	CASSQEGRGFGYTF	TGTGCCAGCAGCCAAGAGGGGCGGGGTTTTGGCTACACCTTC
13	-	-	TRBV18	TRBJ1-1	CASSPTVNTEAFF	TGTGCCAGCTCACCGACAGTGAACACTGAAGCTTTCTTT
16	-	-	TRBV11-2	TRBJ2-7	CASSWGTGGAPSEQYF	TGTGCCAGCAGCTGGGGAACAGGGGGGGCACCATCTGAGCAGTACTTC
14	-	-	TRBV3-1/TRBV3-2	TRBJ1-1	CASSGELMNTEAFF	TGTGCCAGCAGCGGAGAACTCATGAACACTGAAGCTTTCTTT
14	-	-	TRBV28	TRBJ1-1	CASSSGTTETEAFF	TGTGCCAGCAGTAGCGGAACGACGGAGACTGAAGCTTTCTTT
14	-	-	TRBV5-6	TRBJ2-2	CASSLSGNTGELFF	TGTGCCAGCAGCTTGAGCGGGAACACCGGGGAGCTGTTTTTT
15	TRBD2	-	TRBV11-2	TRBJ2-2	CASSFTSGVTGELFF	TGTGCCAGCAGCTTCACTAGCGGGGTCACCGGGGAGCTGTTTTTT